A selection of T cell receptor beta chains follows, all from one sample in a study of blood T cell repertoires in COVID-19. Data came from immunoSEQ multiplex PCR; TCRdb stores just in-frame clones and leaves some out. The sample shows about 43,000 clones, just over 85% of them seen only once. The sample comprised peripheral blood. The origin of the receptors is a man in his 60s with active COVID-19. Both conserved end residues are part of each CDR3. Each record gives: CDR3 length, V gene, clone size, D gene, J gene, CDR3 DNA, CDR3 protein. A D gene is named only where the DNA matches it firmly. Where a row states a size, it is once, few, many or the class of an expanded clone; other rows omit it.

length: 13
V: TRBV5-1
size: once
D: TRBD1
J: TRBJ1-2
DNA: TGCGCCAGCGCCGCCGGGACAGGTCTTGGCTACACCTTC
CDR3: CASAAGTGLGYTF

length: 16
V: TRBV5-1
size: .
D: .
J: TRBJ2-7
DNA: TGCGCCAGCAGCTCCACTAAGGGGGGGACATCCTACGAGCAGTACTTC
CDR3: CASSSTKGGTSYEQYF

length: 12
V: TRBV6-4
size: once
D: .
J: TRBJ1-1
DNA: TGTGCCAGCAGTGACTTGAGGACTGAAGCTTTCTTT
CDR3: CASSDLRTEAFF

length: 17
V: TRBV19
size: .
D: TRBD1
J: TRBJ1-1
DNA: TGTGCCAGTAGTATAGGGCCAGGGGGCCTTTTCGGCACTGAAGCTTTCTTT
CDR3: CASSIGPGGLFGTEAFF

length: 13
V: TRBV10-3
size: .
D: TRBD1
J: TRBJ2-7
DNA: TGTGCCATCAGTGGACAGGGGGGCTACGAGCAGTACTTC
CDR3: CAISGQGGYEQYF

length: 14
V: TRBV2
size: .
D: .
J: TRBJ1-5
DNA: TGTGCCAGCAGTGCACAGGGCAGGGGCCAGCCCCAGCATTTT
CDR3: CASSAQGRGQPQHF

length: 13
V: TRBV12-3/TRBV12-4
size: once
D: .
J: TRBJ2-5
DNA: TGTGCCAGCAGGGCCGGACAGTTAGAGACCCAGTACTTC
CDR3: CASRAGQLETQYF

length: 14
V: TRBV6-1
size: .
D: .
J: TRBJ2-2
DNA: TGTGCCAGCAGTGAATGGTCGCGTACCGGGGAGCTGTTTTTT
CDR3: CASSEWSRTGELFF

length: 14
V: TRBV4-2
size: .
D: .
J: TRBJ1-1
DNA: TGTGCCAGCAGCCAAGATTGGGGGGAGACTGAAGCTTTCTTT
CDR3: CASSQDWGETEAFF

length: 14
V: TRBV7-8
size: medium-sized
D: .
J: TRBJ1-1
DNA: TGTGCCAGCAGCTTAGAGCGGGGGAACACTGAAGCTTTCTTT
CDR3: CASSLERGNTEAFF

length: 16
V: TRBV11-2
size: .
D: TRBD1
J: TRBJ1-2
DNA: TGTGCCAGCAGCTTCGGCGACAGGGGGCACAGAGATGGCTACACCTTC
CDR3: CASSFGDRGHRDGYTF

length: 16
V: TRBV18
size: .
D: TRBD1
J: TRBJ2-7
DNA: TGTGCCAGCTCACCACTTGGAATAGGGGGCAACCACGAGCAGTACTTC
CDR3: CASSPLGIGGNHEQYF

length: 14
V: TRBV6-5
size: .
D: TRBD1
J: TRBJ2-7
DNA: TGTGCCAGCAGTTACCTGGGACAGGGCTACGAGCAGTACTTC
CDR3: CASSYLGQGYEQYF

length: 15
V: TRBV5-4
size: .
D: .
J: TRBJ2-7
DNA: TGTGCCAGCAGCTTGGATCGGGGAGCGGGTCACGAGCAGTACTTC
CDR3: CASSLDRGAGHEQYF

length: 13
V: TRBV29-1
size: once
D: .
J: TRBJ2-5
DNA: TGCAGCGTTGAAGTCGGGGGATGGGAGACCCAGTACTTC
CDR3: CSVEVGGWETQYF

length: 12
V: TRBV19
size: .
D: .
J: TRBJ1-3
DNA: TGTGCCAGTCTCGCAGGGATGGACACCATATATTTT
CDR3: CASLAGMDTIYF

length: 15
V: TRBV13
size: .
D: TRBD2
J: TRBJ2-7
DNA: TGTGCCAGCAGCTTAGCTACTAGCGGGGCTTACGAGCAGTACTTC
CDR3: CASSLATSGAYEQYF

length: 15
V: TRBV28
size: .
D: TRBD2
J: TRBJ2-7
DNA: TGTGCCAGCAGTGCCGGGACTAGCGGCTCCTACGAGCAGTACTTC
CDR3: CASSAGTSGSYEQYF

length: 18
V: TRBV7-8
size: .
D: TRBD1
J: TRBJ2-7
DNA: TGTGCCAGCAGCTTAGGGACCATAACGGGACAGCCAAACTACGAGCAGTACTTC
CDR3: CASSLGTITGQPNYEQYF

length: 13
V: TRBV24-1
size: .
D: .
J: TRBJ2-7
DNA: TGTGCCACCAGTGATTTAGGGGGTCGTGAGCAGTACTTC
CDR3: CATSDLGGREQYF

length: 15
V: TRBV6-1
size: .
D: .
J: TRBJ2-1
DNA: TGTGCCAGCAGTGAAGGTCCCTTAGGGGGCAATGAGCAGTTCTTC
CDR3: CASSEGPLGGNEQFF

length: 13
V: TRBV19
size: .
D: .
J: TRBJ1-1
DNA: TGTGCCAGTAGTATACAGGGCATGGCTGAAGCTTTCTTT
CDR3: CASSIQGMAEAFF

length: 14
V: TRBV19
size: .
D: .
J: TRBJ2-7
DNA: TGTGCCAGTAGCCCGACAGCAGTATTGGGAGAGCAGTACTTC
CDR3: CASSPTAVLGEQYF

length: 15
V: TRBV5-1
size: .
D: TRBD1
J: TRBJ2-7
DNA: TGCGCCAGCAGCTTGGAGACAGGGGGCTCCTACGAGCAGTACTTC
CDR3: CASSLETGGSYEQYF

length: 14
V: TRBV10-3
size: .
D: .
J: TRBJ2-3
DNA: TGTGCCATCAGTGAATTCGACGGAGGAGATACGCAGTATTTT
CDR3: CAISEFDGGDTQYF

length: 18
V: TRBV6-6
size: .
D: TRBD2
J: TRBJ2-4
DNA: TGTGCCAGCAGTCTTACCCCAGGACTAGCGAGTCGCAAAAACATTCAGTACTTC
CDR3: CASSLTPGLASRKNIQYF

length: 14
V: TRBV28
size: .
D: .
J: TRBJ2-2
DNA: TGTGCCAGCAGACCAGCGGGCCTCACCGGGGAGCTGTTTTTT
CDR3: CASRPAGLTGELFF

length: 14
V: TRBV3-1/TRBV3-2
size: .
D: TRBD2
J: TRBJ2-1
DNA: TGTGCCAGCAGCCAACTGGGAGGGCGTAATGAGCAGTTCTTC
CDR3: CASSQLGGRNEQFF

length: 15
V: TRBV4-1
size: .
D: TRBD1
J: TRBJ2-7
DNA: TGCGCCAGCAGCCAAATGGACAGGGCTGTCTACGAGCAGTACTTC
CDR3: CASSQMDRAVYEQYF

length: 14
V: TRBV5-1
size: .
D: TRBD2
J: TRBJ2-1
DNA: TGCGCCAGCAGCGGCACTAGCGGGGTGCCTGAGCAGTTCTTC
CDR3: CASSGTSGVPEQFF

length: 13
V: TRBV7-2
size: .
D: TRBD1
J: TRBJ2-5
DNA: TGTGCCAGCAGGGGCGGGACAGGGGAGACCCAGTACTTC
CDR3: CASRGGTGETQYF

length: 12
V: TRBV6-2/TRBV6-3
size: few
D: .
J: TRBJ2-2
DNA: TGTGCCAGCAGTTTAACTAGCGGGGAGCTGTTTTTT
CDR3: CASSLTSGELFF

length: 14
V: TRBV5-1
size: .
D: .
J: TRBJ1-4
DNA: TGCGCCAGCAGATTCGGGGGGGATAGTGAAAAACTGTTTTTT
CDR3: CASRFGGDSEKLFF

length: 15
V: TRBV6-1
size: .
D: TRBD1
J: TRBJ2-7
DNA: TGTGCCAGCAGTGAAGCTAGGACAGGGGGCTACGAGCAGTACTTC
CDR3: CASSEARTGGYEQYF

length: 15
V: TRBV2
size: .
D: TRBD2
J: TRBJ2-1
DNA: TGTGCCAGCTTAGGGCGCGGGCGGGAGCCCAATGAGCAGTTCTTC
CDR3: CASLGRGREPNEQFF

length: 12
V: TRBV18
size: .
D: .
J: TRBJ2-3
DNA: TGTGCCAGCTCACCCCAGTCAGATACGCAGTATTTT
CDR3: CASSPQSDTQYF

length: 15
V: TRBV5-6
size: .
D: .
J: TRBJ1-3
DNA: TGTGCCAGCAGCTTAAATACAGGGATCGGAAACACCATATATTTT
CDR3: CASSLNTGIGNTIYF

length: 14
V: TRBV3-1/TRBV3-2
size: .
D: .
J: TRBJ1-1
DNA: TGTGCCAGCGGATCCGACAGCGCGAACACTGAAGCTTTCTTT
CDR3: CASGSDSANTEAFF

length: 15
V: TRBV5-6
size: .
D: .
J: TRBJ1-1
DNA: TGTGCCAGCAGCTTGGTCGAGGGAGCGAACACTGAAGCTTTCTTT
CDR3: CASSLVEGANTEAFF

length: 15
V: TRBV7-2
size: many
D: .
J: TRBJ2-7
DNA: TGTGCCAGCAGCTTGGGGCGGGGGCCCTCCTACGAGCAGTACTTC
CDR3: CASSLGRGPSYEQYF

length: 14
V: TRBV11-2
size: .
D: .
J: TRBJ2-7
DNA: TGTGCCAGCAGCCCCCCCGGGATGGCCTACGAGCAGTACTTC
CDR3: CASSPPGMAYEQYF

length: 16
V: TRBV2
size: .
D: TRBD2
J: TRBJ2-2
DNA: TGTGCCAGCAGCAGGACTAGCGGGATTAACACCGGGGAGCTGTTTTTT
CDR3: CASSRTSGINTGELFF

length: 15
V: TRBV7-2
size: .
D: TRBD2
J: TRBJ2-2
DNA: TGTGCCAGCAGCCGGGCCGGGAGGGGGACCGGGGAGCTGTTTTTT
CDR3: CASSRAGRGTGELFF

length: 14
V: TRBV19
size: .
D: .
J: TRBJ2-5
DNA: TGTGCCACCGGACAGGGCGGGGGGGGAGAGACCCAGTACTTC
CDR3: CATGQGGGGETQYF

length: 17
V: TRBV5-4
size: .
D: TRBD2
J: TRBJ2-3
DNA: TGTGCCAGCAGCTGGAGGTCGGGACTAGCGGGAGGAGATACGCAGTATTTT
CDR3: CASSWRSGLAGGDTQYF

length: 17
V: TRBV6-4
size: .
D: .
J: TRBJ2-1
DNA: TGTGCCAGCAGTGACGGCGTAGGTCCTACTACTTACAATGAGCAGTTCTTC
CDR3: CASSDGVGPTTYNEQFF

length: 16
V: TRBV18
size: .
D: .
J: TRBJ1-2
DNA: TGTGCCAGCTCACCAGGAGGGCAAGAAAGTACCAGAGGCTACACCTTC
CDR3: CASSPGGQESTRGYTF

length: 14
V: TRBV4-2
size: .
D: .
J: TRBJ1-2
DNA: TGTGCCAGCAGCCAAGTAGGGGACTACTATGGCTACACCTTC
CDR3: CASSQVGDYYGYTF

length: 15
V: TRBV10-3
size: .
D: TRBD1
J: TRBJ1-2
DNA: TGTGCCATCAGTGAGCCAGGACAGGTCGCGGGAGGCTACACCTTC
CDR3: CAISEPGQVAGGYTF

length: 16
V: TRBV4-1
size: .
D: TRBD1
J: TRBJ2-7
DNA: TGCGCCAGCAGCCTCCTAGGACAGGGGAGCTCCTACGAGCAGTACTTC
CDR3: CASSLLGQGSSYEQYF

length: 16
V: TRBV6-5
size: .
D: .
J: TRBJ2-7
DNA: TGTGCCAGCAGTTACGGTGGCGGGACGGGATCTGGCGAGCAGTACTTC
CDR3: CASSYGGGTGSGEQYF

length: 14
V: TRBV5-1
size: .
D: .
J: TRBJ2-7
DNA: TGCGCCAGCAGCCCGGGACTCCCCCCCTACGAGCAGTACTTC
CDR3: CASSPGLPPYEQYF

length: 14
V: TRBV5-1
size: .
D: .
J: TRBJ1-2
DNA: TGCGCCAGCAGCTTGGCCGAGAGCGCCTATGGCTACACCTTC
CDR3: CASSLAESAYGYTF

length: 13
V: TRBV10-3
size: .
D: .
J: TRBJ2-2
DNA: TGTGCCATCAGGGGGGGACGGACCGGGGAGCTGTTTTTT
CDR3: CAIRGGRTGELFF

length: 14
V: TRBV5-4
size: once
D: .
J: TRBJ1-2
DNA: TGTGCCAGCAGCCCGGACAGCTCCAACTATGGCTACACCTTC
CDR3: CASSPDSSNYGYTF